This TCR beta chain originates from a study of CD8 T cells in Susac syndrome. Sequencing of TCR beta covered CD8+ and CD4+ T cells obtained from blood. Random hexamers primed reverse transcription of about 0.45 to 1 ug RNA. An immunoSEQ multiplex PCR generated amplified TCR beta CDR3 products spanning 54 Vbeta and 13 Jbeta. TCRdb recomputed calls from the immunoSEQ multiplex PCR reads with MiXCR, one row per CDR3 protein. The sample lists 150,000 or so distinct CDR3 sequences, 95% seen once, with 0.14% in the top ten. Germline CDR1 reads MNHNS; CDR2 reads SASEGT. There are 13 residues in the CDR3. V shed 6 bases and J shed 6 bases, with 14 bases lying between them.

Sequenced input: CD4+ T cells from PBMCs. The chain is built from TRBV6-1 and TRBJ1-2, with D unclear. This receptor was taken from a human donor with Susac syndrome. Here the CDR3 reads CASSEQPRDGYTF. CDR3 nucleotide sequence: TGTGCCAGCAGCGAACAGCCGAGGGATGGCTACACCTTC.